The next 18 T cell receptor beta chains were all read from a single sample in a study of blood T cell repertoires in COVID-19. Clones were read by immunoSEQ multiplex PCR, and TCRdb kept only the in-frame ones, dropping some. Of some 300,000 clones in the sample, approximately 90% were seen once. Sequencing input: PBMCs or T cells enriched from blood (not recorded which). Every receptor here comes from a woman aged 55-75 years in a cohort exposed to, infected with or recovered from COVID-19 (not recorded which).

A single count supports this clone. The chain joins TRBV7-2 to TRBJ2-1; 7 bases map to TRBD1. V gave up 5 bases and J gave up 0 bases; unmatched junction bases: 7. The CDR3 runs 16 residues. Germline V CDR1 and CDR2: SGHTA, FQGNSA. This chain's CDR3 is CASSPQGGSSYNEQFF. The CDR3 DNA follows: TGTGCCAGCAGCCCCCAAGGGGGCAGCTCCTACAATGAGCAGTTCTTC.

The chain carries TRBV4-1 and TRBJ1-5, with D tentatively TRBD1 (5 bases). The germline V and J ends were trimmed by 0 bases and 4 bases, with 16 bases remaining between them. The CDR3 spans 17 residues. The germline V gene encodes CDR1 MGHRA and CDR2 YSYEKL. As DNA, the CDR3 is TGCGCCAGCAGCCAAGAGGGGGGATCTCTTAAAAATCAGCCCCAGCATTTT. It specifies CASSQEGGSLKNQPQHF.

This chain connects TRBV6-5 to TRBJ2-3; 12 bases line up with TRBD2. The CDR3 is 15 residues long. CDR1 and CDR2 from the germline V gene are MNHEY and SVGAGI. The trim removed 8 bases at V and 4 bases at J, leaving 7 bases unmatched. The CDR3 region is CASLLAGGRADTQYF. DNA for the CDR3: TGTGCCAGCTTACTAGCGGGAGGACGAGCAGATACGCAGTATTTT.

This clone was recorded once. The rearrangement uses TRBV18 and TRBJ1-4; 8 bases are shared with TRBD1. The CDR3 runs 14 residues. The germline gives CDR1 KGHSH, CDR2 LQKENI. Losses at the gene ends were 3 bases for V and 7 bases for J; bases not matched to a gene: 4. The CDR3 sequence is CASSPTTGGEKLFF. Written as DNA, the CDR3 is TGTGCCAGCTCACCTACAACAGGGGGTGAAAAACTGTTTTTT.

This chain joins TRBV2 and TRBJ2-7; TRBD1 agrees at 8 bases. V was pared by 4 bases and J by 2 bases, with 7 bases of the junction left unmatched. Germline V CDR1 and CDR2: SNHLY, FYNNEI. This CDR3 spans 15 amino acids. The CDR3 nucleotides are TGTGCCAGCAGTGTAATAGGACAGGGTGCCTACGAGCAGTACTTC. Protein sequence: CASSVIGQGAYEQYF.

The CDR3 coding sequence is TGTGCCATCAGAACAGCAGCCAATCAGCCCCAGCATTTT. Its protein is CAIRTAANQPQHF. The V and J genes are TRBV10-3 and TRBJ1-5; no clear D. Germline V gene sequence: CDR1 ENHRY, CDR2 SYGVKD. CDR3 length: 13 residues. V shed 6 bases and J shed 3 bases, with 9 bases lying between them.

The chain links TRBV7-9 to TRBJ2-3, with 7 nucleotides matching TRBD1. The trim removed 5 bases at V and 2 bases at J, leaving 7 bases unmatched. In germline, CDR1 is SEHNR, CDR2 FQNEAQ (reference sequence). The CDR3 is made up of 15 amino acids. The CDR3 protein is CASSLKQGNTDTQYF. The CDR3 region has the DNA TGTGCCAGCAGCCTAAAACAGGGGAACACAGATACGCAGTATTTT.

This rearrangement joins TRBV6-6 to TRBJ2-7; TRBD1 aligns across 7 bases. Germline values: CDR1 MNHNY, CDR2 SVGAGI (reference sequence). CDR3 size: 15 residues. V shed 6 bases and J 0 bases; nucleotides not matched to a gene: 8. The CDR3 nucleotides read TGTGCCAGCAGCTCCGGACAGGTGAGCTCCTACGAGCAGTACTTC. Its protein product is CASSSGQVSSYEQYF.

The genes are TRBV3-1 (or the pseudogene TRBV3-2) and TRBJ1-2, with D perhaps TRBD1 (6 bases). Germline V gives CDR1 LGHDT, CDR2 YNNKEL (reference sequence). This CDR3 has 14 residues. Trimming removed 2 bases at V and 7 bases at J, with 14 bases between. The CDR3 region has the DNA TGTGCCAGCAGCCAATTAGGGGGGGAAGGTGGCTACACCTTC. Encoded protein: CASSQLGGEGGYTF.

The chain is built from TRBV30 and TRBJ1-4, with D perhaps TRBD1 (5 bases). The CDR3 length is 15 residues. V shed 4 bases and J shed 0 bases, with 12 bases lying between them. The germline V gene has CDR1 GTSNPN and CDR2 SVGIG (reference sequence). CDR3 sequence (DNA): TGTGCCTGGAAGGTACTACAGGCAACTAATGAAAAACTGTTTTTT. This encodes CAWKVLQATNEKLFF.

The J gene is TRBJ1-1, the V gene TRBV6-5; D not resolved. CDR1 is MNHEY and CDR2 is SVGAGI in the germline V gene. V lost 8 bases and J lost 1, with 8 bases in between. The CDR3 sequence is 12 residues long. The CDR3 DNA sequence: TGTGCCAGCTCCCGGGGGAACACTGAAGCTTTCTTT. Translated, it gives CASSRGNTEAFF.

This clone is a singleton in its sample. The gene calls are TRBV5-6 and TRBJ1-2; maybe TRBD1 (5 bases). Trimming pared 6 bases from V and 4 bases from J, leaving 13 bases between. This CDR3 is built from 13 residues. Germline lookup yields CDR1 SGHDT and CDR2 YYEEEE. The CDR3 spells CASIRQGSYGYTF. The CDR3 nucleotides read TGTGCCAGCATCCGCCAGGGTAGCTATGGCTACACCTTC.

The rearrangement links TRBV5-4 to TRBJ2-7; D may be TRBD1 (6 bases). Germline V gene lookup returns CDR1 SGHNT and CDR2 YYREEE (reference sequence). The CDR3 contains 14 residues. Deletions cut 4 bases from V and 0 bases from J, with 11 bases between. The CDR3 DNA reads TGTGCCAGCAGCCTCGGACAGAGCTCCTACGAGCAGTACTTC. This gives the protein CASSLGQSSYEQYF.

This chain links TRBV2 with TRBJ2-1; 8 bases agree with TRBD2. There are 14 residues in the CDR3. Germline-derived CDR1 and CDR2 are SNHLY and FYNNEI. The junction had 5 bases not matched to a gene; V was cut back by 5 bases and J by 5 bases. CDR3 bases: TGTGCCAGCAGTCACGGGAGGGGACACAATGAGCAGTTCTTC. It translates to CASSHGRGHNEQFF.

The V gene is TRBV3-1 (or the pseudogene TRBV3-2), the J gene TRBJ2-7, with 14 bases identical to TRBD2. Per germline, CDR1 LGHDT and CDR2 YNNKEL (reference sequence). This CDR3 region has 16 residues. V was pared by 1 base and J by 7 bases, with 6 bases of the junction left unmatched. CDR3 loop: CASSQGLAGGQTEQYF. The CDR3 coding sequence is TGTGCCAGCAGCCAAGGACTAGCGGGAGGGCAGACGGAGCAGTACTTC.

The chain has TRBV6-4 and TRBJ1-2; 7 bases align to TRBD1. This CDR3 comprises 14 residues. Trimming removed 6 bases from V and 7 bases from J; junction bases left unmatched: 11. Germline CDR1 and CDR2: MRHNA and SNTAGT. CDR3 sequence (DNA): TGTGCCAGCAGGGACCTGACAGGGTTCGGTGGCTACACCTTC. Amino acids: CASRDLTGFGGYTF.

The rearrangement joins TRBV28 to TRBJ2-7; 12 bases line up with TRBD2. V shed 6 bases, J shed 2 bases, and the junction held 8 bases outside the gene matches. CDR1 and CDR2 from the germline V gene are MDHEN and SYDVKM. The CDR3 consists of 16 residues. The CDR3 loop reads CASSQRPSGRAYEQYF. The CDR3 nucleotides read TGTGCCAGCAGCCAACGACCTAGCGGGAGGGCCTACGAGCAGTACTTC.

This clone appeared once. V gene TRBV5-1 combines with J gene TRBJ2-7; D may be TRBD1 (5 bases). CDR1 and CDR2 from the germline V gene are SGHRS and YFSETQ. The CDR3 is 14 residues long. Trimming cost V 0 bases and J 5 bases, with 12 bases left between them. In DNA form, the CDR3 reads TGCGCCAGCAGCTTGGGCAGGGCTTTCGACGAGCAGTACTTC. Protein sequence: CASSLGRAFDEQYF.